The 10 T cell receptor beta chains in this list originate from one sample, sequenced in a study of identical twins listed by TCRdb under 2016. Libraries were constructed by 5' RACE. These reads were obtained on an Illumina HiSeq 2000. TCRdb trimmed public reads at Q25 via fastp, called clones via MiXCR and kept in-frame beta chains. Each entry is one CDR3 protein sequence, shown with its most common DNA and genes. In all, the sample holds 200,000 to 250,000 distinct CDR3 sequences, and about 13% of those were seen once. Around 4% of the sample is taken by the ten largest. The same data also went into a second study, on yellow fever vaccine responses in identical twins.

Sequencing was done on a sample of memory (CD45RO+) T cells sorted from blood. Explained via the paper, the cell subset or site label denotes: CD45RO+ enriched T cells. These receptors were taken from a woman younger than 30 in good health.

The chain combines TRBV6-2 or TRBV6-3 with TRBJ2-7; 9 positions agree with TRBD1. CDR3 length: 17 amino acids. Germline lookup yields CDR1 MNHEY and CDR2 SVGEGT. Trimming cost V 2 bases and J 2 bases; bases outside gene matches: 10. CDR3 sequence reads: CASSYPALRTGAYEQYF. Written as DNA, the CDR3 is TGTGCCAGCAGTTACCCGGCTCTTCGGACAGGGGCCTACGAGCAGTACTTC.

This clonotype was seen repeatedly, ten times or more. This chain connects TRBV7-6 to TRBJ2-1; TRBD2 agrees at 14 bases. The CDR3 length is 17 residues. CDR1 is SGHVS, CDR2 FNYEAQ, per germline. The V and J ends lost 3 bases and 3 bases, in that order; junction bases with no gene match: 4. The CDR3 sequence is CASSLIGTSGGYNEQFF. The CDR3 nucleotides are TGTGCCAGCAGCTTGATTGGGACTAGCGGGGGCTACAATGAGCAGTTCTTC. Using reference TRBV7-6 and TRBJ2-1 for the parts outside the CDR3, the full variable domain is GAGVSQSPRYKVTKRGQDVALRCDPISGHVSLYWYRQALGQGPEFLTYFNYEAQQDKSGLPNDRFSAERPEGSISTLTIQRTEQRDSAMYRCASSLIGTSGGYNEQFFGPGTRLTVL.

The chain carries TRBV29-1 and TRBJ2-3; a possible D gene is TRBD2 (5 bases). The CDR3 is 15 residues long. The germline V and J ends were trimmed by 1 base and 2 bases, with 13 bases remaining between them. Germline CDR1 SQVTM, CDR2 ANQGSEA. CDR3: CSVEAMDWNTDTQYF. The CDR3 bases are TGCAGCGTTGAAGCTATGGACTGGAACACAGATACGCAGTATTTT.

This clonotype was observed a handful of times. The chain carries TRBV4-2 and TRBJ2-1; TRBD1 matches at 9 bases. CDR3 length: 16 amino acids. Germline values: CDR1 LGHNA, CDR2 YNFKEQ. The V gene end was trimmed by 0 bases and the J gene end by 11 bases; junction bases not matched to a gene: 11. The CDR3 loop reads CASSQDSPKGTGKQFF. The CDR3 nucleotides read TGTGCCAGCAGCCAAGATTCCCCGAAAGGGACAGGGAAGCAGTTCTTC.

This clonotype came up a few times. The chain recombines TRBV4-3 with TRBJ2-7, with 8 bases aligning to TRBD1. This CDR3 is built from 15 residues. The V and J ends lost 0 bases and 5 bases, in that order; junction bases with no gene match: 6. Germline assignment: CDR1 LGHNA and CDR2 YSLEER. CDR3 DNA: TGCGCCAGCAGCCAAGATCGCGGACAGGGTGACGAGCAGTACTTC. Translating it yields CASSQDRGQGDEQYF.

This clonotype was counted many times. The chain carries TRBV4-2 and TRBJ2-7; 10 positions match TRBD2. Germline V lookup: CDR1 LGHNA, CDR2 YNFKEQ. The CDR3 has 15 residues. V was pared by 4 bases and J by 5 bases, with 8 bases of the junction left unmatched. The CDR3 DNA reads TGTGCCAGCAGCCGGACTAGCGGAGGGATTGACGAGCAGTACTTC. This codes for CASSRTSGGIDEQYF.

This clonotype turned up a few times. V gene TRBV5-6 combines with J gene TRBJ1-1; tentatively, D is TRBD1 (6 bases). CDR1 is SGHDT, CDR2 YYEEEE, per germline. V dropped 2 bases and J dropped 1 base, with 18 bases sitting between them. This CDR3 has 17 residues. The CDR3 DNA is TGTGCCAGCAGCTTCGGGCGTAGGGGGGCCACGAACACTGAAGCTTTCTTT. Its translation is CASSFGRRGATNTEAFF.

V usage is TRBV6-2 or TRBV6-3 and J usage is TRBJ2-5, with D tentatively TRBD1 (6 bases). CDR3 size: 14 residues. V gave up 7 bases and J gave up 7 bases, with 19 bases separating them. Germline V CDR1 and CDR2: MNHEY, SVGEGT. For the CDR3, the DNA is TGTGCCAGCACCTCTTCAGGGTCCAGGGGGACCCAGTACTTC. Residues: CASTSSGSRGTQYF.

This clonotype turned up a few times. This sequence joins TRBV2 and TRBJ2-1; a weak D match, TRBD1 (6 bases). Germline CDR1 SNHLY, CDR2 FYNNEI. Between the trimmed V and J ends, which lost 5 bases and 8 bases, there was a span of 10 bases. CDR3 length equals 12 residues. The CDR3 nucleotides read TGTGCCAGCAGTACGACAGGCCATGAGCAGTTCTTC. Its protein product is CASSTTGHEQFF.

The chain has TRBV7-3 and TRBJ1-2; unclear D gene. The CDR3 sequence is 12 residues long. The V end was cut by 7 bases, the J end by 7 bases, with 13 bases between. CDR1 and CDR2 (germline): SGHTA, FQGTGA. The CDR3 DNA sequence: TGTGCCAGCACCCAAGGTACTAGTGGCTACACCTTC. As protein: CASTQGTSGYTF.